A selection of T cell receptor beta chains follows, all from one sample in a study of cytomegalovirus exposure and HLA in healthy donors. The method was immunoSEQ multiplex PCR; TCRdb's version includes in-frame clones alone and lacks a portion of them. Of 150,000 to 180,000 clones in the sample, roughly 84% were seen once. The sample consisted of PBMCs. These receptors were collected from a human donor in good health. Both conserved end residues are part of each CDR3. The D gene is left open where the match is weak. Some rows have no size entry. The others give once, few or many, or a class for an expanded clone.

D gene: NA
clone size: NA
J gene: TRBJ2-1
V gene: TRBV28
CDR3 DNA: TGTGCCAGCGAAGGCCTATTTCCTGCGGGGTCCTACAATGAGCAGTTCTTC
CDR3 protein: CASEGLFPAGSYNEQFF

D gene: NA
clone size: NA
J gene: TRBJ2-3
V gene: TRBV4-3
CDR3 DNA: TGCGCCAGCAGCCTGCGGGGAGCAGCAGATACGCAGTATTTT
CDR3 protein: CASSLRGAADTQYF

D gene: TRBD1
clone size: NA
J gene: TRBJ2-1
V gene: TRBV18
CDR3 DNA: TGTGCCAGCTCACCACAGGGACAGGGAGGATACAATGAGCAGTTCTTC
CDR3 protein: CASSPQGQGGYNEQFF

D gene: TRBD2
clone size: NA
J gene: TRBJ2-7
V gene: TRBV28
CDR3 DNA: TGTGCCAGCAGTTTCGCGGGAGGGCCTTACGAGCAGTACTTC
CDR3 protein: CASSFAGGPYEQYF

D gene: TRBD2
clone size: once
J gene: TRBJ2-2
V gene: TRBV5-1
CDR3 DNA: TGCGCCAGCAGCTTTTATGGCGGGAGGGCGGCCGGGGAGCTGTTTTTT
CDR3 protein: CASSFYGGRAAGELFF

D gene: NA
clone size: NA
J gene: TRBJ1-2
V gene: TRBV7-9
CDR3 DNA: TGTGCCAGCAGCGCAGACCAGGGGACCGGCGCACGGGGCTACACCTTC
CDR3 protein: CASSADQGTGARGYTF

D gene: TRBD1
clone size: NA
J gene: TRBJ1-2
V gene: TRBV5-4
CDR3 DNA: TGTGCCAGCAGCTTGGTACAGGGGGCAGATGGCTACACCTTC
CDR3 protein: CASSLVQGADGYTF

D gene: NA
clone size: NA
J gene: TRBJ1-1
V gene: TRBV7-2
CDR3 DNA: TGTGCCAGCAGCTTAGTAGCCAGCAAGAACACTGAAGCTTTCTTT
CDR3 protein: CASSLVASKNTEAFF

D gene: NA
clone size: NA
J gene: TRBJ1-2
V gene: TRBV7-9
CDR3 DNA: TGTGCCAGCAGCTTACGGGGGAGCTATGGCTACACCTTC
CDR3 protein: CASSLRGSYGYTF

D gene: NA
clone size: NA
J gene: TRBJ1-1
V gene: TRBV7-9
CDR3 DNA: TGTGCCAGCAGACTCCGAACAGGGCCGTGGACTGAAGCTTTCTTT
CDR3 protein: CASRLRTGPWTEAFF

D gene: TRBD1
clone size: NA
J gene: TRBJ1-4
V gene: TRBV7-9
CDR3 DNA: TGTGCCAGCAGCTTAGTTGCAGGGGGCGCGTCAACTAATGAAAAACTGTTTTTT
CDR3 protein: CASSLVAGGASTNEKLFF

D gene: NA
clone size: NA
J gene: TRBJ2-7
V gene: TRBV6-4
CDR3 DNA: TGTGCCAGCAGTGCGCCGGAGGTCCCCCCCTACGAGCAGTACTTC
CDR3 protein: CASSAPEVPPYEQYF

D gene: TRBD1
clone size: once
J gene: TRBJ2-4
V gene: TRBV7-9
CDR3 DNA: TGTGCCAGCAGCAAAGGGGACAGCCGAAACATTCAGTACTTC
CDR3 protein: CASSKGDSRNIQYF

D gene: NA
clone size: once
J gene: TRBJ2-5
V gene: TRBV5-4
CDR3 DNA: TGTGCCAGCAGCTTCGCCTTCGGGGAGACCCAGTACTTC
CDR3 protein: CASSFAFGETQYF

D gene: TRBD1
clone size: NA
J gene: TRBJ2-4
V gene: TRBV6-6
CDR3 DNA: TGTGCCAGCAGTTTCCCGGGACAGGACACGGAGATTCAGTACTTC
CDR3 protein: CASSFPGQDTEIQYF

D gene: NA
clone size: NA
J gene: TRBJ1-1
V gene: TRBV5-1
CDR3 DNA: TGCGCCAGCAGCCCTGGGTGGGCAGCCTCTAACACTGAAGCTTTCTTT
CDR3 protein: CASSPGWAASNTEAFF

D gene: NA
clone size: NA
J gene: TRBJ1-6
V gene: TRBV19
CDR3 DNA: TGTGCCAGTAGTGGGGCAAAGTATAATTCACCCCTCCACTTT
CDR3 protein: CASSGAKYNSPLHF

D gene: TRBD1
clone size: NA
J gene: TRBJ1-1
V gene: TRBV27
CDR3 DNA: TGTGCCAGCAGTTCCCCTGACAGGGAAATCACTGAAGCTTTCTTT
CDR3 protein: CASSSPDREITEAFF

D gene: NA
clone size: NA
J gene: TRBJ1-1
V gene: TRBV15
CDR3 DNA: TGTGCCACCAGCATAGTCAGGGGCACTGAAGCTTTCTTT
CDR3 protein: CATSIVRGTEAFF

D gene: NA
clone size: NA
J gene: TRBJ2-7
V gene: TRBV20-1
CDR3 DNA: TGCAGCGCCGGGGACGAGCAGTACTTC
CDR3 protein: CSAGDEQYF

D gene: TRBD2
clone size: NA
J gene: TRBJ2-3
V gene: TRBV2
CDR3 DNA: TGTGCCAGCAGCGATCCACTAGCGGGGTCCACAGATACGCAGTATTTT
CDR3 protein: CASSDPLAGSTDTQYF

D gene: TRBD1
clone size: NA
J gene: TRBJ1-2
V gene: TRBV7-2
CDR3 DNA: TGTGCCAGCAGCTTAGTCGCTCCGACAGGGAGAGCGGACTATGGCTACACCTTC
CDR3 protein: CASSLVAPTGRADYGYTF

D gene: NA
clone size: NA
J gene: TRBJ2-6
V gene: TRBV9
CDR3 DNA: TGTGCCAGCAGCGTAGAAGGTCAGGCTGGGGCCAACGTCCTGACTTTC
CDR3 protein: CASSVEGQAGANVLTF

D gene: TRBD1
clone size: NA
J gene: TRBJ1-2
V gene: TRBV6-5
CDR3 DNA: TGTGCCAGCAGTTACTCAGGGACAGGATCAATCGATGGCTACACCTTC
CDR3 protein: CASSYSGTGSIDGYTF

D gene: TRBD1
clone size: NA
J gene: TRBJ1-2
V gene: TRBV5-1
CDR3 DNA: TGCGCCAGCAGCTTGGTCCAGGGGGTTCTATATGGCTACACCTTC
CDR3 protein: CASSLVQGVLYGYTF

D gene: NA
clone size: once
J gene: TRBJ2-5
V gene: TRBV7-3
CDR3 DNA: TGTGCCAGCAGCTCAGTGGGGCTAAGGGAAGAGACCCAGTACTTC
CDR3 protein: CASSSVGLREETQYF

D gene: NA
clone size: few
J gene: TRBJ2-7
V gene: TRBV18
CDR3 DNA: TGTGCCAGCTCAAAGCAGGACGAGCAGTACTTC
CDR3 protein: CASSKQDEQYF

D gene: NA
clone size: NA
J gene: TRBJ1-1
V gene: TRBV28
CDR3 DNA: TGTGCCAGCAGTTTCGGGTACAACATGAACACTGAAGCTTTCTTT
CDR3 protein: CASSFGYNMNTEAFF

D gene: TRBD1
clone size: NA
J gene: TRBJ1-2
V gene: TRBV6-5
CDR3 DNA: TGTGCCAGCAGCCTAGACAGGGAGAGAGGCTACACCTTC
CDR3 protein: CASSLDRERGYTF

D gene: TRBD1
clone size: NA
J gene: TRBJ2-1
V gene: TRBV13
CDR3 DNA: TGTGCCAGCAGAAGGACAGGGGTCGACAATGAGCAGTTCTTC
CDR3 protein: CASRRTGVDNEQFF

D gene: NA
clone size: few
J gene: TRBJ2-4
V gene: TRBV21-1
CDR3 DNA: TGTGCCAGCAGCAAAGCGCGAGGGGCCAAAAACATTCAGTACTTC
CDR3 protein: CASSKARGAKNIQYF

D gene: TRBD2
clone size: few
J gene: TRBJ2-1
V gene: TRBV6-6
CDR3 DNA: TGTGCCAGCAGCACACTAGCGGGAGATCTGAATGAGCAGTTCTTC
CDR3 protein: CASSTLAGDLNEQFF

D gene: NA
clone size: many
J gene: TRBJ1-3
V gene: TRBV2
CDR3 DNA: TGTGCCAGCAGTGAAGCGCTAGGGGCAGCCATTGATCGAAACACCATATATTTT
CDR3 protein: CASSEALGAAIDRNTIYF

D gene: TRBD2
clone size: once
J gene: TRBJ2-3
V gene: TRBV15
CDR3 DNA: TGTGCCACCAGCAGAGATTACCGGGGGGGCCGCACAGATACGCAGTATTTT
CDR3 protein: CATSRDYRGGRTDTQYF

D gene: TRBD1
clone size: NA
J gene: TRBJ2-1
V gene: TRBV5-1
CDR3 DNA: TGCGCCAGCAGCTCCCCGACAGGGTCCAATGAGCAGTTCTTC
CDR3 protein: CASSSPTGSNEQFF

D gene: NA
clone size: NA
J gene: TRBJ2-5
V gene: TRBV9
CDR3 DNA: TGTGCCAGCAGCGCCCTCGGGGTCGCCCAAGAGACCCAGTACTTC
CDR3 protein: CASSALGVAQETQYF

D gene: NA
clone size: NA
J gene: TRBJ1-2
V gene: TRBV30
CDR3 DNA: TGTGCCTGGAGCACTTCCTCTGTCTATGGCTACACCTTC
CDR3 protein: CAWSTSSVYGYTF

D gene: TRBD1
clone size: NA
J gene: TRBJ1-1
V gene: TRBV18
CDR3 DNA: TGTGCCAGCTCACCGGAGGGGGCCAGGACTCTCTGGGACACTGAAGCTTTCTTT
CDR3 protein: CASSPEGARTLWDTEAFF

D gene: NA
clone size: NA
J gene: TRBJ1-5
V gene: TRBV19
CDR3 DNA: TGTGCCAGTAGTAGCTCCAGGGGCGCCAATCAGCCCCAGCATTTT
CDR3 protein: CASSSSRGANQPQHF

D gene: NA
clone size: NA
J gene: TRBJ2-2
V gene: TRBV11-1
CDR3 DNA: TGTGCCAGCAGCTTGCGGAACACCGGGGAGCTGTTTTTT
CDR3 protein: CASSLRNTGELFF

D gene: NA
clone size: NA
J gene: TRBJ2-3
V gene: TRBV5-1
CDR3 DNA: TGCGCCAGCAGGGGAGGCACAGATACGCAGTATTTT
CDR3 protein: CASRGGTDTQYF

D gene: NA
clone size: NA
J gene: TRBJ1-5
V gene: TRBV5-1
CDR3 DNA: TGCGCCAGCAGCCCCTCCGGGAGTCAGCCCCAGCATTTT
CDR3 protein: CASSPSGSQPQHF